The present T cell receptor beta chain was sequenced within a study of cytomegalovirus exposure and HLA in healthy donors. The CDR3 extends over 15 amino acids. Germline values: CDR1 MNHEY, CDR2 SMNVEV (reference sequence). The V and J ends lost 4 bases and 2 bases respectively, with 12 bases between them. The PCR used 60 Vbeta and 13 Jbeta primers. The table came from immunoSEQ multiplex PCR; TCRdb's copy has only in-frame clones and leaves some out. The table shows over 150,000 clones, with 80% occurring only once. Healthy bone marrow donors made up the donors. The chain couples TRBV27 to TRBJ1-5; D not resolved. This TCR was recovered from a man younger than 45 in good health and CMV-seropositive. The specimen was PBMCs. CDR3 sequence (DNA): TGTGCCAGCAGTTACGGGAGGAACGGCAATCAGCCCCAGCATTTT. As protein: CASSYGRNGNQPQHF.